A single sample is the source of the 14 T cell receptor beta chains below, sequenced in a study of CD4+ T cells in melanoma. Libraries were prepared by immunoSEQ multiplex PCR; TCRdb keeps only in-frame clonotypes and omits some of them. The data contain approximately 20,000 clones, roughly 78% of them singletons. The origin of the receptors is a human donor with melanoma.

This chain links TRBV2 with TRBJ1-4, with D unclear. The CDR3 is 12 residues long. Germline lookup yields CDR1 SNHLY and CDR2 FYNNEI. V lost 8 bases, J lost 7 bases, and 11 bases lay in between. The CDR3 is CASLIEREKLFF. CDR3 nucleotides: TGTGCCAGCCTAATCGAGCGTGAAAAACTGTTTTTT.

The genes are TRBV6-7 and TRBJ1-5; 7 bases map to TRBD1. Being an ORF, TRBV6-7 has a function that is uncertain. The CDR3 is made up of 15 amino acids. The V gene end was trimmed by 5 bases and the J gene end by 0 bases; junction bases not matched to a gene: 4. CDR3 residues: CASSRQGLSNQPQHF. In DNA, the CDR3 is TGTGCCAGCAGTCGACAGGGTCTTAGCAATCAGCCCCAGCATTTT.

Only one count was recorded for this clone. This chain links TRBV5-6 with TRBJ1-2; 8 bases are shared with TRBD1. J gave up 4 bases and V 0 bases, and 11 bases lay outside the gene matches. The CDR3 runs to 17 residues. Germline V lookup: CDR1 SGHDT, CDR2 YYEEEE. Here the CDR3 reads CASSLADRTGWIYGYTF. The DNA for the CDR3 is TGTGCCAGCAGCTTGGCCGACAGGACAGGGTGGATCTATGGCTACACCTTC.

The V gene is TRBV7-4, the J gene TRBJ2-5; the D is unclear. The CDR3 has 13 amino acids. Per the germline V gene, CDR1 is SGHVT and CDR2 is SQSDAQ. V was cut by 5 bases and J by 7 bases, with 14 bases left in between. CDR3 coding DNA: TGTGCCAGCAGCCTCTCGGGCGGCGCGACCCAGTACTTC. The encoded protein is CASSLSGGATQYF.

The chain combines TRBV30 with TRBJ2-3; D not resolved. The CDR3 totals 15 residues. Germline V gene sequence: CDR1 GTSNPN, CDR2 SVGIG (reference sequence). Trimming cost V 0 bases and J 0 bases, with 10 bases left between them. CDR3 coding DNA: TGTGCCTGGAGTGTCGACTCCGCTAGCACAGATACGCAGTATTTT. Translation: CAWSVDSASTDTQYF. The variable domain in full, completed from reference TRBV30 and TRBJ2-3, reads SQTIHQWPATLVQPVGSPLSLECTVEGTSNPNLYWYRQAAGRGLQLLFYSVGIGQISSEVPQNLSASRPQDRQFILSSKKLLLSDSGFYLCAWSVDSASTDTQYFGPGTRLTVL.

The genes are TRBV4-1 and TRBJ2-2; 12 bases map to TRBD1. The CDR3 is made up of 16 amino acids. The germline gives CDR1 MGHRA, CDR2 YSYEKL. V trimming: 6 bases; J trimming: 8 bases; junction bases outside the gene matches: 10. The CDR3 here is CASRHRDRGRPGELFF. The CDR3 coding sequence is TGCGCCAGCAGACACCGGGACAGGGGGCGCCCAGGGGAGCTGTTTTTT.

The V gene is TRBV9, the J gene TRBJ1-1; D call uncertain. CDR1 and CDR2 (germline): SGDLS, YYNGEE. V lost 3 bases, J lost 4 bases, and 13 bases lay in between. This CDR3 is 14 amino acids long. The CDR3 protein is CASSAQWVSTEAFF. CDR3 DNA sequence: TGTGCCAGCAGCGCACAGTGGGTGAGCACTGAAGCTTTCTTT.

In its sample, this clone was seen once. The rearrangement uses TRBV4-2 and TRBJ2-3; the D is unclear. The V and J ends lost 0 bases and 2 bases respectively, with 9 bases between them. CDR1 LGHNA and CDR2 YNFKEQ come from the germline V gene. The CDR3 length is 15 residues. The CDR3 here is CASSQDWTNTDTQYF. The CDR3 coding sequence is TGTGCCAGCAGCCAAGATTGGACGAACACAGATACGCAGTATTTT.

The J gene is TRBJ1-2, the V gene TRBV11-2; possible D gene TRBD1, 5 bases. V shed 5 bases and J shed 0 bases, with 16 bases lying between them. The CDR3 runs to 16 residues. Germline CDR1 reads SGHAT; CDR2 reads FQNNGV. CDR3 nucleotides: TGTGCCAGCAGCACCCGACTTTCAGGGACTAACTATGGCTACACCTTC. Amino acids: CASSTRLSGTNYGYTF.

This clone showed up just once. The J gene is TRBJ2-7, the V gene TRBV7-9; D is tentatively TRBD1 or TRBD2 (6 bases each). The CDR3 is made up of 13 amino acids. The ends were cut back, 3 bases at V and 6 bases at J, with 12 bases in the middle. Germline V gene data show CDR1 as SEHNR and CDR2 as FQNEAQ (reference sequence). CDR3 sequence (DNA): TGTGCCAGCAGCTTTGGGGGGCGCACCGAGCAGTACTTC. Protein sequence: CASSFGGRTEQYF.

The gene calls are TRBV19 and TRBJ2-1, with 7 bases that match TRBD1. J lost 5 bases, V lost 5 bases, and 12 bases had no gene match. This CDR3 contains 16 residues. Germline assignment: CDR1 LNHDA and CDR2 SQIVND (reference sequence). CDR3 sequence: CASSEQGRWGNNEQFF. For the CDR3, the DNA is TGTGCCAGTAGTGAACAGGGGAGATGGGGTAACAATGAGCAGTTCTTC.

V and J are TRBV10-3 and TRBJ2-1, with 11 bases matching TRBD2. CDR1 and CDR2 from the germline V gene are ENHRY and SYGVKD. V gave up 10 bases and J gave up 8 bases; unmatched junction bases: 10. The CDR3 contains 14 residues. CDR3 region: CATDSGGALDEQFF. The CDR3 region has the DNA TGTGCCACCGATAGCGGGGGGGCCCTCGATGAGCAGTTCTTC.

This clone was counted between two and nine times. The chain combines TRBV5-1 with TRBJ1-5; 8 bases fit TRBD1. After removal of 1 base from V and 3 bases from J, the junction contained 3 bases not matched to a gene. CDR3 size: 15 residues. The germline gives CDR1 SGHRS, CDR2 YFSETQ. Here the CDR3 reads CASSLSGGLNQPQHF. The CDR3 DNA is TGCGCCAGCAGCTTGTCAGGGGGCCTCAATCAGCCCCAGCATTTT.

V and J are TRBV2 and TRBJ2-5; D call uncertain. From germline, CDR1 is SNHLY and CDR2 FYNNEI. The CDR3 is made up of 13 amino acids. The V end was cut by 4 bases, the J end by 5 bases, with 11 bases between. The CDR3 DNA reads TGTGCCAGCAGTGTGCTTTTCTCGGAGACCCAGTACTTC. Translating it yields CASSVLFSETQYF.